The T cell receptor (beta chain) under discussion was sequenced for a study of glioma-infiltrating T cells. The CDR3 spans 12 residues. The V end was cut by 4 bases, the J end by 8 bases, with 8 bases between. Germline V CDR1 and CDR2: MNHGY, SVAAGI. Using RNA template, CDR3s of TCR alpha and beta were amplified with iRepertoire arm-PCR. TCRdb reprocessed the multiplex PCR reads via MiXCR and lists one record per CDR3 protein. The table has about 93,000 distinct CDR3 sequences, approximately 40% seen once. A remark on this clonotype: Its antigen is unknown.

Findings and caveats of the study: Only very few CDR3 sequences appeared in both tissue and blood.

This chain joins TRBV6-9 and TRBJ2-2; D not resolved. The receptor was derived from a human donor with low-grade glioma or glioblastoma, undergoing nonglioma brain surgery, or in good health (not recorded which). The sample comprised glioma tissue, nonneoplastic brain tissue, or PBMCs (not recorded which). The CDR3 bases are TGTGCCAGCAGTTTTGCGAGGGGGGAGCTGTTTTTT. Its protein product is CASSFARGELFF.